The 5 T cell receptor beta chains below were found in one sample sequenced in a study of CD8 T cells in Susac syndrome. The RNA, roughly 0.5 to 1 ug, was put through reverse transcription using random hexamers. MiXCR, applied by TCRdb to the immunoSEQ multiplex PCR reads, yields one record per CDR3 protein. Counted here are a few hundred thousand distinct CDR3 sequences, 92% occurring once; the ten biggest clones make up about 0.15%. Sequencing was carried out using CD8+ T cells from PBMCs. Receptors originate from a human donor with multiple sclerosis.

The J gene is TRBJ1-2, the V gene TRBV9; a weak D match, TRBD1 (5 bases). The ends were cut back, 6 bases at V and 8 bases at J, with 14 bases in the middle. CDR3 length equals 12 residues. Germline-derived CDR1 and CDR2 are SGDLS and YYNGEE. The CDR3 DNA sequence: TGTGCCAGCAACAAGGAAGGGGTCGGCTACACCTTC. It yields the protein CASNKEGVGYTF. The full variable domain, completed using reference TRBV9 and TRBJ1-2, is DSGVTQTPKHLITATGQRVTLRCSPRSGDLSVYWYQQSLDQGLQFLIQYYNGEERAKGNILERFSAQQFPDLHSELNLSSLELGDSALYFCASNKEGVGYTFGSGTRLTVV.

This CDR3 is CASTPSETGYGSTDTQYF. The CDR3 DNA is TGTGCCAGTACCCCCTCTGAGACAGGGTATGGTTCCACAGATACGCAGTATTTT. The V and J genes are TRBV19 and TRBJ2-3, with 7 bases aligning to TRBD1. CDR1 is LNHDA and CDR2 is SQIVND in the germline V gene (reference sequence). The CDR3 runs 18 residues. With 7 bases clipped from V and 2 bases from J, the junction kept 18 bases outside the gene matches.

This sequence joins TRBV3-1 and TRBJ2-7; 13 bases are a match to TRBD2. Germline-derived CDR1 and CDR2 are LGHDT and YNNKEL (reference sequence). J was trimmed by 5 bases and V by 2 bases; bases with no gene match: 9. The CDR3 runs to 17 residues. CDR3 DNA sequence: TGTGCCAGCAGCCAATGGGATGGGACTAGCGGGAAGGACGAGCAGTACTTC. This sequence encodes CASSQWDGTSGKDEQYF.

V and J are TRBV4-2 and TRBJ2-7; 7 bases fit TRBD2. V was pared by 0 bases and J by 2 bases, with 16 bases of the junction left unmatched. The CDR3 extends over 19 amino acids. Germline CDR1 LGHNA, CDR2 YNFKEQ. The CDR3 DNA reads TGTGCCAGCAGCCAAGATTGGAGGGAGGAAGCGGGACTCACCTACGAGCAGTACTTC. Its protein product is CASSQDWREEAGLTYEQYF.

V is TRBV11-2 and J is TRBJ2-7, with D uncertain. Germline values: CDR1 SGHAT, CDR2 FQNNGV. The CDR3 is 13 amino acids. The ends were cut back, 6 bases at V and 5 bases at J, with 14 bases in the middle. The CDR3 DNA is TGTGCCAGCAGTCAAGGATGGAAGGACGAGCAGTACTTC. Translating gives CASSQGWKDEQYF.